This TCR beta chain was retrieved from a study of OX40 agonist ivuxolimab in advanced cancers. Study background: Patients in dose escalation had liver, melanoma, kidney or head and neck cancers. Three dose-escalation patients had partial responses: one with hepatocellular carcinoma and two with cutaneous melanoma.

General study findings and limits: There was clonal expansion of CD4+ and CD8+ blood T cells by week 6 at 0.1 to 3.0 mg/kg. On average, CD8+ T cells had more expanded clones than CD4+.

The repertoire was sequenced with immunoSEQ multiplex PCR; TCRdb's copy has only in-frame clones and lacks some. The sample has more than 45,000 clones, more than 75% seen once. The CDR3 spans 14 residues. Germline CDR1 and CDR2: SGHAT and FQNNGV. Trimming removed 4 bases at V and 1 base at J, with 10 bases between. As concerns this clone: Its antigen remains unidentified.

The sample was CD4+ or CD8+ T cells sorted from blood, taken in a trial of the OX40 agonist ivuxolimab. The rearrangement uses TRBV11-2 and TRBJ1-1; no firm D call. The TCR comes from an adult with an advanced solid tumor such as melanoma, head and neck, liver or kidney cancer. In DNA form, the CDR3 reads TGTGCCAGCAGCTCCTTTCGGGGGAACACTGAAGCTTTCTTT. This encodes CASSSFRGNTEAFF. The complete variable domain, with remaining parts taken from reference TRBV11-2 and TRBJ1-1, reads EAGVAQSPRYKIIEKRQSVAFWCNPISGHATLYWYQQILGQGPKLLIQFQNNGVVDDSQLPKDRFSAERLKGVDSTLKIQPAKLEDSAVYLCASSSFRGNTEAFFGQGTRLTVV.